Listed below are T cell receptor beta chains from one sample, sequenced in a study of shared clonotypes between healthy human individuals. Clones were read by immunoSEQ multiplex PCR, and TCRdb kept only the in-frame ones, dropping some. This sample yields 2 million to 2.5 million clones, of which just under 95% are seen a single time; approximately 0.4% belongs to the top ten. Sequencing input: naive CD4+ T cells from PBMCs. These receptors were collected from a man aged 18 to 30 in good health. Some clones in this sample may be carry-over from other donors' samples. Each CDR3 is given with its conserved first and last residue. Clone size, where shown, is once, few, many, or a class for clones that have expanded.

15,NA,TRBV2,CASSEAGEGWGRLFF
15,NA,TRBV5-1,CASSLETGRVGELFF
21,once,TRBV5-1,CASSLDRGTGDPFARGEKLFF
15,NA,TRBV11-2,CASSPMTLYSYEQYF
19,NA,TRBV2,CASSEDMAGGSLAKNIQYF
12,NA,TRBV9,CASNLGLGGYTF
17,NA,TRBV10-3,CAISDVTRTGENYGYTF
13,few,TRBV19,CASSIVGSDGYTF
16,once,TRBV7-2,CASSLSSTLGQSVLTF
16,NA,TRBV7-9,CASSLEASGDYNEQFF
17,NA,TRBV2,CASSGQRQSSGANVLTF
13,NA,TRBV9,CASSVARNTEAFF
13,once,TRBV7-6,CASSTDSPGELFF
15,NA,TRBV27,CASRTWTATNEKLFF
14,NA,TRBV7-9,CASSLGLAFDEQFF
12,NA,TRBV18,CASSRPPETQYF
12,few,TRBV18,CASSPVAYEQYF
16,NA,TRBV28,CASWGTGSWQIRGYTF
17,NA,TRBV5-1,CASSRNAGAATATEAFF
14,NA,TRBV5-6,CASSLYPATDTQYF
15,NA,TRBV4-1,CASSQGTVGPGVYTF
15,NA,TRBV5-8,CASSRGTGLIEKLFF
13,once,TRBV6-5,CASTTTGNQPQHF
12,NA,TRBV19,CASQGQGIEQYF
15,once,TRBV4-1,CASSQAPGAVYEQYF
15,NA,TRBV19,CASRNRDRAKGGYTF
13,NA,TRBV18,CASSPVYQTEAFF
13,NA,TRBV10-3,CATLRGPAETQYF